This T cell receptor (beta chain) was found in a study of T cell responses to AZD1222 COVID-19 vaccine. Regarding the study as a whole: Across spike, vaccine-associated CD4 TCRs were found, dominant at 160-218 and 743-854. No repertoire was sampled before or during the peak T cell response, only after it.

Using immunoSEQ multiplex PCR, the repertoire was profiled, and TCRdb retains in-frame clones only, with some absent. The sample includes roughly 120,000 clones, around 85% of them seen just once. The germline V gene has CDR1 SGHDN and CDR2 FVKESK. The CDR3 spans 16 residues. Trimming removed 4 bases from V and 5 bases from J, with 20 bases in between. In the case of this clone: Its specificity is not known.

This specimen was peripheral blood, taken on day 0 of AZD1222 vaccination. This TCR derives from an adult in good health. J is TRBJ2-5 and V is TRBV14; D unresolved. CDR3 loop: CASSLAFRHLGETQYF. CDR3 DNA sequence: TGTGCCAGCAGCCTAGCTTTTCGCCACTTAGGGGAGACCCAGTACTTC.